The 6 T cell receptor beta chains below all came from one sample that was sequenced in a study of glioma-infiltrating T cells. Amplification of TCR alpha and beta CDR3 regions from RNA used iRepertoire nested multiplex PCR. MiXCR, applied by TCRdb to the multiplex PCR reads, yields one record per CDR3 protein. The sample consists of about 140,000 distinct CDR3 sequences, about 39% of them appearing once. Sequences were obtained from glioma tissue, nonneoplastic brain tissue, or PBMCs (not recorded which). The receptors stem from a human donor with low-grade glioma or glioblastoma, undergoing nonglioma brain surgery, or in good health (not recorded which).

The chain combines TRBV12-3 or TRBV12-4 with TRBJ2-3; 11 nucleotides agree with TRBD2. Trimming at V came to 6 bases and at J to 2 bases, leaving 4 bases not matched to a gene. The CDR3 is 15 residues long. The CDR3 sequence: CASSLLAGDTDTQYF. The CDR3 region has the DNA TGTGCCAGCAGCCTACTAGCGGGAGACACAGATACGCAGTATTTT.

The J gene is TRBJ2-2, the V gene TRBV7-2, with a weak D call TRBD1 (6 bases). Germline lookup yields CDR1 SGHTA and CDR2 FQGNSA. This CDR3 is built from 15 residues. The ends were cut back, 8 bases at V and 1 base at J, with 14 bases in the middle. For the CDR3, the DNA is TGTGCCAGCCGAACGACAGGACTGAACACCGGGGAGCTGTTTTTT. Translated, it gives CASRTTGLNTGELFF.

This clonotype has a handful of counts. The chain recombines TRBV24-1 with TRBJ2-3; 11 bases are shared with TRBD1. Trimming at V came to 7 bases and at J to 3 bases, leaving 11 bases not matched to a gene. The CDR3 spans 17 residues. Germline V gene data show CDR1 as KGHDR and CDR2 as SFDVKD. The CDR3 DNA sequence: TGTGCCACCAGCCCCGTTTCCGGGACAGGGGGAACAGATACGCAGTATTTT. It is translated as CATSPVSGTGGTDTQYF.

This sequence joins TRBV29-1 and TRBJ1-1, with TRBD1 as a possible D gene (5 bases). The CDR3 contains 13 residues. Trimming stripped 0 bases from V and 11 bases from J, with 16 bases between. Germline V gene data show CDR1 as SQVTM and CDR2 as ANQGSEA. CDR3 in amino acids: CSVEEFDAGSAFF. The CDR3 DNA is TGCAGCGTTGAAGAATTCGATGCAGGGAGCGCTTTCTTT.

The gene calls are TRBV5-1 and TRBJ2-3; D call uncertain. In germline, CDR1 is SGHRS, CDR2 YFSETQ. This CDR3 comprises 15 residues. The V end was cut by 4 bases, the J end by 0 bases, with 12 bases between. The CDR3 DNA follows: TGCGCCAGCAGCCAACAGCCCTCAAGCACAGATACGCAGTATTTT. Translated: CASSQQPSSTDTQYF.

The chain links TRBV10-3 to TRBJ2-1; a possible D gene is TRBD2 (6 bases). Trimming stripped 0 bases from V and 3 bases from J, with 9 bases between. This CDR3 is built from 15 residues. Germline V lookup: CDR1 ENHRY, CDR2 SYGVKD. The CDR3 loop is CAISESGGRYNEQFF. The DNA for the CDR3 is TGTGCCATCAGTGAGTCGGGGGGACGCTACAATGAGCAGTTCTTC.